The 21 T cell receptor beta chains listed next were all sequenced from one sample in a study of early T cells in non-severe SARS-CoV-2 infection. TCRdb reprocessed the 5' RACE reads via MiXCR and lists one record per CDR3 protein. The table shows roughly 50,000 distinct CDR3 sequences, with around a tenth occurring only once. The sequenced sample was whole blood. These receptors were collected from an adult who was a healthcare worker with PCR-confirmed SARS-CoV-2 infection or an uninfected control (not recorded which).

The chain couples TRBV5-1 to TRBJ1-4; 10 bases align to TRBD1. Germline CDR1 is SGHRS and CDR2 is YFSETQ. V dropped 4 bases and J dropped 8; count of bases not matched to a gene: 8. The CDR3 is made up of 15 amino acids. CDR3 amino acids: CASSPRTGGGEKLFF. In DNA form, the CDR3 reads TGCGCCAGCAGCCCCCGGACAGGGGGTGGCGAAAAACTGTTTTTT.

J is TRBJ2-5 and V is TRBV3-1; 10 positions agree with TRBD2. This CDR3 region has 17 residues. The germline V gene encodes CDR1 LGHDT and CDR2 YNNKEL (reference sequence). V was pared by 0 bases and J by 1 base, with 5 bases of the junction left unmatched. CDR3 in DNA: TGTGCCAGCAGCCAAGATCGTCCTAGCGGGAGCCAAGAGACCCAGTACTTC. It yields the protein CASSQDRPSGSQETQYF.

This clonotype was recorded once. V usage is TRBV9 and J usage is TRBJ1-1; 9 bases align to TRBD1. V lost 2 bases, J lost 3 bases, and 2 bases stayed unmatched. CDR3 size: 14 residues. Germline CDR1 reads SGDLS; CDR2 reads YYNGEE. For the CDR3, the DNA is TGTGCCAGCAGCGTTAGGACAGGGGACACTGAAGCTTTCTTT. The encoded protein is CASSVRTGDTEAFF.

This clonotype was observed a few times. This chain connects TRBV21-1 to TRBJ1-2; TRBD1 was called by the table and not checked on the DNA. TRBV21-1 is designated a pseudogene. The CDR3 consists of 15 residues. The chain's CDR3 is CASSPSLGPPYGYTF. The CDR3 DNA follows: TGTGCCAGCAGTCCTTCATTGGGACCCCCTTATGGCTACACCTTC.

This chain joins TRBV7-3 and TRBJ1-3; unclear D gene. The CDR3 spans 20 residues. Deletions cut 3 bases from V and 0 bases from J, with 24 bases between. Germline lookup yields CDR1 SGHTA and CDR2 FQGTGA. The CDR3 bases are TGTGCCAGCAGCTTCAGCCTCGGCGGCAGGCACCTCAACTCTGGAAACACCATATATTTT. Its translation is CASSFSLGGRHLNSGNTIYF. Filled out from reference TRBV7-3 and TRBJ1-3, the complete variable domain reads GAGVSQTPSNKVTEKGKYVELRCDPISGHTALYWYRQSLGQGPEFLIYFQGTGAADDSGLPNDRFFAVRPEGSVSTLKIQRTERGDSAVYLCASSFSLGGRHLNSGNTIYFGEGSWLTVV.

The sample holds many counts of this clonotype. This chain joins TRBV6-1 and TRBJ2-1; 10 bases match TRBD2. CDR1 is MNHNS, CDR2 SASEGT, per germline. This CDR3 has 15 amino acids. J lost 10 bases, V lost 4 bases, and 10 bases had no gene match. Written as DNA, the CDR3 is TGTGCCAGCAGTGCTCTAGCGGGAGCAAAGAACGAGCAGTTCTTC. Translating gives CASSALAGAKNEQFF.

This clonotype came up many times. The CDR3 DNA follows: TGCAGTGCTAGGGAAGGCGGGGCGAGTTCACCCCTCCACTTT. The encoded protein is CSAREGGASSPLHF. The chain uses TRBV20-1 and TRBJ1-6, with a possible D match to TRBD1 (5 bases). This CDR3 is built from 14 residues. Trimming removed 3 bases from V and 9 bases from J, with 15 bases in between. Germline V gene lookup returns CDR1 DFQATT and CDR2 SNEGSKA (reference sequence).

This clonotype was seen ten or more times. CDR3 DNA: TGTGCCAGCAGCCTCCGACCCGGAGACAGTACAGATACGCAGTATTTT. Translated: CASSLRPGDSTDTQYF. The chain couples TRBV7-2 to TRBJ2-3, with D possibly being TRBD1 (5 bases). Trimming shortened V by 5 bases and J by 3 bases, and 18 bases separated the two germline ends. CDR1 is SGHTA, CDR2 FQGNSA, per germline. The CDR3 spans 16 residues.

In its sample, this clonotype was seen many times. V is TRBV6-5 and J is TRBJ2-1, with TRBD1 as a possible D gene (5 bases). V was pared by 6 bases and J by 9 bases, with 9 bases between. This CDR3 is 11 amino acids long. Germline values: CDR1 MNHEY, CDR2 SVGAGI. The CDR3 region has the DNA TGTGCCAGCAGCGGGCAGGGTGAGCAGTTCTTC. Encoded protein: CASSGQGEQFF.

This clonotype was seen only a few times. The chain is built from TRBV6-5 and TRBJ2-5; 9 nucleotides line up with TRBD1. J lost 4 bases, V lost 7 bases, and 4 bases had no gene match. The germline gives CDR1 MNHEY, CDR2 SVGAGI. The CDR3 length is 13 residues. The CDR3 DNA follows: TGTGCCAGCAACAGGGGGCGAGGAGAGACCCAGTACTTC. Translated, it gives CASNRGRGETQYF.

This clonotype was seen ten or more times. The chain couples TRBV28 to TRBJ1-2; D possibly corresponds to TRBD1 (5 bases). The CDR3 sequence is 12 residues long. Germline CDR1 reads MDHEN; CDR2 reads SYDVKM. V shed 6 bases and J shed 4 bases, with 9 bases lying between them. The CDR3 sequence: CASRTDPYGYTF. The CDR3 DNA sequence: TGTGCCAGCAGGACAGACCCCTATGGCTACACCTTC.

This chain uses TRBV19 with TRBJ2-2, with a weak D call TRBD2 (5 bases). CDR3 size: 14 residues. V gave up 4 bases and J gave up 0 bases, with 6 bases separating them. Per the germline V gene, CDR1 is LNHDA and CDR2 is SQIVND (reference sequence). As DNA, the CDR3 is TGTGCCAGTAGTACTAGCTCGAACACCGGGGAGCTGTTTTTT. Protein sequence: CASSTSSNTGELFF.

The chain uses TRBV4-1 and TRBJ2-3; D remains ambiguous. Germline V gene data show CDR1 as MGHRA and CDR2 as YSYEKL. Trimming stripped 4 bases from V and 0 bases from J, with 17 bases between. This CDR3 region has 17 residues. The CDR3 DNA is TGCGCCAGCAGCCCTCAACGCGGCCAAGTTAGCACAGATACGCAGTATTTT. Protein product: CASSPQRGQVSTDTQYF.

The chain carries TRBV2 and TRBJ2-5; 10 bases agree with TRBD2. The V segment lost 5 bases and the J segment 3 bases; nucleotides outside the gene matches: 9. The CDR3 consists of 16 residues. From germline, CDR1 is SNHLY and CDR2 FYNNEI. DNA for the CDR3: TGTGCCAGCAGTTCCCGGAGCGGGAGGGGGGAAGAGACCCAGTACTTC. Its translation is CASSSRSGRGEETQYF.

In its sample, this clonotype was seen many times. This chain joins TRBV20-1 and TRBJ1-5; TRBD1 matches at 9 bases. Germline values: CDR1 DFQATT, CDR2 SNEGSKA (reference sequence). V gave up 5 bases and J gave up 1 base; unmatched junction bases: 9. The CDR3 spans 16 residues. CDR3 coding DNA: TGCAGTGCTCCGGGACAGGGTCTAACCAGCAATCAGCCCCAGCATTTT. Encoded protein: CSAPGQGLTSNQPQHF.

This clonotype was seen ten or more times. The chain carries TRBV19 and TRBJ2-1; 8 positions agree with TRBD2. The CDR3 extends over 15 amino acids. With V trimmed by 5 bases and J by 4 bases, 7 bases remained unmatched. The germline V gene encodes CDR1 LNHDA and CDR2 SQIVND (reference sequence). The CDR3 protein is CASSLSGRGYNEQFF. CDR3 coding DNA: TGTGCCAGTAGTTTGAGCGGGAGAGGATACAATGAGCAGTTCTTC.

The chain combines TRBV7-8 with TRBJ2-3, with 9 bases identical to TRBD2. The CDR3 contains 16 residues. Germline values: CDR1 SGHVS, CDR2 FQNEAQ. V trimming: 5 bases; J trimming: 0 bases; junction bases outside the gene matches: 6. In DNA form, the CDR3 reads TGTGCCAGCAGCGCTGGGACTAGCTTTAGCACAGATACGCAGTATTTT. Its translation: CASSAGTSFSTDTQYF.

This clonotype was seen ten or more times. V is TRBV2 and J is TRBJ2-7, with 8 bases identical to TRBD1. CDR1 and CDR2 from the germline V gene are SNHLY and FYNNEI. The CDR3 length is 14 residues. The V segment lost 6 bases and the J segment 3 bases; nucleotides outside the gene matches: 7. The CDR3 coding sequence is TGTGCCAGCAGGGCGGGACAGGCCAGCTACGAGCAGTACTTC. Translated, it gives CASRAGQASYEQYF.

The chain links TRBV20-1 to TRBJ2-3; D gene unclear. The V end was cut by 0 bases, the J end by 1 base, with 17 bases between. Per germline, CDR1 DFQATT and CDR2 SNEGSKA (reference sequence). The CDR3 consists of 17 residues. For the CDR3, the DNA is TGCAGTGCTAGAGAGGGATCGGGCCGAGGCGGCACAGATACGCAGTATTTT. Amino acid sequence: CSAREGSGRGGTDTQYF.

The chain uses TRBV18 and TRBJ2-5, with 9 bases matching TRBD1. Trimming at V came to 6 bases and at J to 5 bases, leaving 10 bases not matched to a gene. This CDR3 has 15 residues. From germline, CDR1 is KGHSH and CDR2 LQKENI. CDR3 bases: TGTGCCAGCTCCCCGGGACAGGGCGTCAGGGAGACCCAGTACTTC. Its translation is CASSPGQGVRETQYF. The full variable domain, with the rest looked up from reference TRBV18 and TRBJ2-5, is NAGVMQNPRHLVRRRGQEARLRCSPMKGHSHVYWYRQLPEEGLKFMVYLQKENIIDESGMPKERFSAEFPKEGPSILRIQQVVRGDSAAYFCASSPGQGVRETQYFGPGTRLLVL.

A few counts support this clonotype. The chain combines TRBV30 with TRBJ2-1; D not certain. This CDR3 spans 13 amino acids. The ends were cut back, 0 bases at V and 7 bases at J, with 10 bases in the middle. Germline CDR1 reads GTSNPN; CDR2 reads SVGIG (reference sequence). The CDR3 loop is CAWSVQGVNEQFF. Written as DNA, the CDR3 is TGTGCCTGGAGTGTACAAGGCGTAAATGAGCAGTTCTTC.